This entry concerns a single TCR beta chain. No antigen is known for it. The sample comes from a study of CXCR3-negative and CXCR3-positive naive CD8 T cells (dated by TCRdb to about 2019). Concerning the study at large: Some 150 million TRB reads were obtained in total, roughly 1.5 +/- 0.3 million reads per library. Data from under 12 donors, pooled across two independent experiments, went into the diversity and physicochemical repertoire analyses. Naive subsets from about five donors and memory cells from 3 donors were included in the TRBV-TRBJ cluster analysis.

For every CD8+ T cell subset, approximately 300,000 cells were flow-sorted straight into RLT lysis buffer, and each subset was sorted in triplicate. To keep memory contaminants out, a stringent definition of naive CD8+ T cells was applied: CD45RO-CCR7+CD27+CD95-. Peripheral blood mononuclear cells were isolated from buffy coats by standard density gradient centrifugation. A FACSAria III was used to flow-sort naive CXCR3-negative and CXCR3-positive CD8+ T cells. An RNeasy Mini Kit was used to extract total RNA from the sorted cells. Sequencing was carried out with a NextSeq 550. The Human TCR Profiling Kit (MiLaboratory) was used to make UMI-labeled 5' RACE TRB cDNA libraries. cDNA synthesis used the entire amount of extracted RNA, and PCR amplification then used the entire amount of cDNA produced. The libraries were made side by side, with each library going through the same number of PCR cycles. Turning to the authors' computational methods: With a minimum of two reads required per UMI, MIGEC and MiXCR pulled out about 57,000 +/- 9,900 unique UMI-labeled TRB cDNA molecules from each library. On average, each library contained about 40,000 +/- 10,000 functional in-frame TRB CDR3 nucleotide clonotypes without stop codons. After each sample was downsampled to 5000 UMI-labeled TRB molecules, VDJtools was used to calculate diversity metrics such as normalized Shannon-Wiener and Chao1. Clonotype-size-weighted physicochemical properties of the central five CDR3 residues (interaction energy, strength, volume and Kidera factor 4) were computed in VDJtools. Based on TCRdb reprocessing of the reads, there is one entry per CDR3 protein sequence, and DNA is missing. V and J calls and clone size were set by TCRdb, not the authors. This sample's clone table shows over 100,000 distinct CDR3 sequences. 0.45% to 0.55% of the sample is held by the ten biggest clonotypes.

Summary of the overall study and its limitations: TRBV-TRBJ usage was similar between naive CXCR3-negative and CXCR3-positive cells from the same donor, while memory cells showed distinct patterns. Both naive subsets had comparably high repertoire diversity, while memory CD8+ T cells had much lower repertoire diversity. Compared with CXCR3-negative naive cells, CXCR3-positive naive cells had TRB CDR3s with higher hydrophobicity (lower Kidera factor 4), lower energy, and higher strength and volume indices. Because surface CD5, which has been linked to self-reactivity in mice, was comparable between naive subsets, TCR interaction strength was also inferred from TRB CDR3 physicochemical properties. CXCR3 expression partially decreased after cryopreservation, so most assays used freshly isolated PBMCs.

The germline V gene specifies SNHLY as CDR1 and FYNNEI as CDR2. There are 17 amino acids in the CDR3, from cysteine to phenylalanine inclusive. The entry carries no DNA sequence. The receptor was isolated from a human donor in good health. Some clones in this sample may be carry-over from other donors' samples. Sequencing used naive CXCR3- CD8+ T cells from blood. This sample's cell subset or site label indicates: CD45RO-CCR7+CD27+CD95- naive CD8+ T cells lacking CXCR3 (TNR3-). Rearrangement joined TRBV2 to TRBJ2-1; TCRdb returns TRBD2, unconfirmable since there is no DNA. CDR3 sequence: CASSPALLAGGYNEQFF.